This T cell receptor (beta chain) was retrieved from a study of human thymus T cells. Whole-study findings and limits: Thymic and blood repertoires seemed to favor certain V and J genes. Unrelated people showed highly overlapping thymic repertoires, related research reported.

This clone was recorded only once. Its antigen remains unknown. CDR1 is MNHNS, CDR2 SASEGT, per germline. Trimming left V 7 bases short and J 3 bases short, with 7 bases between. CDR3 length equals 11 residues. Obtained as resections during corrective heart surgery, the thymus tissue was then studied. Donor material was obtained from healthy Finnish infants undergoing corrective surgery for congenital heart defects. This table comes from immunoSEQ multiplex PCR, and its TCRdb copy is limited to in-frame clones, with some not included. This sample has 65,000 to 90,000 clones; 85% to 95% occur once, and the top ten carry around 0.034%.

The chain is built from TRBV6-1 and TRBJ2-7; the D gene is possibly TRBD2 (6 bases). Sample: thymus tissue. The TCR was taken from a girl under two years old with a congenital heart defect but otherwise immunologically healthy. CDR3 sequence: CASTGGYEQYF. The DNA of the CDR3 is TGTGCCAGCACCGGGGGCTACGAGCAGTACTTC.